This T cell receptor (beta chain) was recovered during a study of T cell responses to AZD1222 COVID-19 vaccine. The CDR3 covers 15 residues. CDR1 LGHNA and CDR2 YSLEER come from the germline V gene. With 2 bases removed from V and 3 bases from J, the gap between germline ends came to 14 bases. Produced via immunoSEQ multiplex PCR; TCRdb's table is partial and in-frame only. The sample records more than 250,000 clones, 85% to 95% being singletons. This rearrangement joins TRBV4-3 to TRBJ2-7, with a weak D call TRBD2 (7 bases). This receptor was identified in an adult in good health. Sequences were derived from peripheral blood, sampled on day 0 of AZD1222 vaccination. The CDR3 DNA reads as TGCGCCAGCAGCCAAAGAGGGGGGGGCAGCTACGAGCAGTACTTC. Residues: CASSQRGGGSYEQYF.